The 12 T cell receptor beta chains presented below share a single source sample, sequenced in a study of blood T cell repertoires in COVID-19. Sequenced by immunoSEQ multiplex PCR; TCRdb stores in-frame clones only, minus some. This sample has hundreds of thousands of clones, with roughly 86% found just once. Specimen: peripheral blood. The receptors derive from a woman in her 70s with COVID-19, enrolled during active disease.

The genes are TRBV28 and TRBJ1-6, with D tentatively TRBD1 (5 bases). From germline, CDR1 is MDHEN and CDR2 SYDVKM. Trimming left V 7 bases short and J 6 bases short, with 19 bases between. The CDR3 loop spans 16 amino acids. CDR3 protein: CASTSVGRFPNSPLHF. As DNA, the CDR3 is TGTGCCAGCACCTCCGTGGGGCGATTTCCTAATTCACCCCTCCACTTT.

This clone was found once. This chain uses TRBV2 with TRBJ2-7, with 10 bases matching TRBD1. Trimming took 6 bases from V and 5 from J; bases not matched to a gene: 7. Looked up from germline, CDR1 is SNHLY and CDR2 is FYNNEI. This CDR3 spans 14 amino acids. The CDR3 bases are TGTGCCAGCAGCGCGACAGGGGGCGTCCACGAGCAGTACTTC. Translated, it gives CASSATGGVHEQYF.

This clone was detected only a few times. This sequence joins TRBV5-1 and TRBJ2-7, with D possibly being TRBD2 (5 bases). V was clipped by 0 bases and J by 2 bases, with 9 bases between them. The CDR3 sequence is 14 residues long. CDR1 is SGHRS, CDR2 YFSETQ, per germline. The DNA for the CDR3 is TGCGCCAGCAGCTTGGCGGGGTCAACCTACGAGCAGTACTTC. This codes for CASSLAGSTYEQYF.

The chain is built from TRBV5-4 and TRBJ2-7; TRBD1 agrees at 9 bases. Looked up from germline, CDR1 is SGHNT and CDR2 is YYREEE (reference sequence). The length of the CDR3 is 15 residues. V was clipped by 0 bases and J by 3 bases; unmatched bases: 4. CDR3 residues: CASSLAGDRDYEQYF. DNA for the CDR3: TGTGCCAGCAGCTTGGCAGGGGACAGGGACTACGAGCAGTACTTC.

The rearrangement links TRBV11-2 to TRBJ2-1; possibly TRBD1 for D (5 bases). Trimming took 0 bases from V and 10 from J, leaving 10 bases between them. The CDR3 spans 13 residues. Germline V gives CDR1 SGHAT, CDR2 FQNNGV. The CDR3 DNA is TGTGCCAGCAGCTTAGACAGGGCGGCGGAGCAGTTCTTC. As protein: CASSLDRAAEQFF. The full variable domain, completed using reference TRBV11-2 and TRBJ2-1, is EAGVAQSPRYKIIEKRQSVAFWCNPISGHATLYWYQQILGQGPKLLIQFQNNGVVDDSQLPKDRFSAERLKGVDSTLKIQPAKLEDSAVYLCASSLDRAAEQFFGPGTRLTVL.

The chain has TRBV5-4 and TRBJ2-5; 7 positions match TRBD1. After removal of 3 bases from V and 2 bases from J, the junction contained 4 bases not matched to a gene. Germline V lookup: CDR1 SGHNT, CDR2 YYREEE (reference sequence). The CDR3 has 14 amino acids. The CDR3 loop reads CASSSQGVQETQYF. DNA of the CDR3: TGTGCCAGCAGCTCCCAGGGGGTTCAAGAGACCCAGTACTTC.

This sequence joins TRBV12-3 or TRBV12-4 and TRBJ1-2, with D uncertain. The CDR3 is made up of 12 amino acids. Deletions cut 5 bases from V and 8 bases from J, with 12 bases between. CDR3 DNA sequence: TGTGCCAGCAGTCCACTACGAGGCGGCTACACCTTC. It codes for CASSPLRGGYTF.

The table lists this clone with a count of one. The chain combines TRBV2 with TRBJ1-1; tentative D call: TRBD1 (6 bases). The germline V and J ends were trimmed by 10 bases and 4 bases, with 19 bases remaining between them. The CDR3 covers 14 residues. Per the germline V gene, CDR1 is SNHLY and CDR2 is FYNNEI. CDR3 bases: TGTGCCATCAGGGGCCTCGGGGTGACCACTGAAGCTTTCTTT. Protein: CAIRGLGVTTEAFF. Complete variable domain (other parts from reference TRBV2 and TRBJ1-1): EPEVTQTPSHQVTQMGQEVILRCVPISNHLYFYWYRQILGQKVEFLVSFYNNEISEKSEIFDDQFSVERPDGSNFTLKIRSTKLEDSAMYFCAIRGLGVTTEAFFGQGTRLTVV.

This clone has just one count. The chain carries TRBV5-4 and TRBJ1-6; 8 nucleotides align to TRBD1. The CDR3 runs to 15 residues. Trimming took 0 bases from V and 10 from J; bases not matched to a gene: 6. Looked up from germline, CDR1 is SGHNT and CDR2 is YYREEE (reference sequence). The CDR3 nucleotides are TGTGCCAGCAGCTTGGACAGGGGGTTAGGGTCACCCCTCCACTTT. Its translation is CASSLDRGLGSPLHF.

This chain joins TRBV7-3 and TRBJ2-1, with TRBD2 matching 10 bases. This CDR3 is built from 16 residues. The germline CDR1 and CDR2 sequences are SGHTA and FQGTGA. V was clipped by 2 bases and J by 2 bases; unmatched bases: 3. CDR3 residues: CASSLSTSGPYNEQFF. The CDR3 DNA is TGTGCCAGCAGCTTATCGACTAGCGGGCCCTACAATGAGCAGTTCTTC.

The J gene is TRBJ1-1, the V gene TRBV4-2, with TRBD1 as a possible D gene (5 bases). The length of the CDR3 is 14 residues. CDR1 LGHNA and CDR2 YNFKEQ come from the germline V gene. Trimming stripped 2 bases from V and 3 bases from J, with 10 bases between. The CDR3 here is CASSQHSGDTEAFF. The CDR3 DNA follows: TGTGCCAGCAGCCAACACTCGGGGGACACTGAAGCTTTCTTT.

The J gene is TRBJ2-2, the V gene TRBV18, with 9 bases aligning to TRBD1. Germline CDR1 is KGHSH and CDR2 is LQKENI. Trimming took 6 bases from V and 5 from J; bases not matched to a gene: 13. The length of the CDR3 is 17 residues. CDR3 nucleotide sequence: TGTGCCAGCTCCCCCGGCGGGGGACAGGGCCAGACCGGGGAGCTGTTTTTT. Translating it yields CASSPGGGQGQTGELFF.